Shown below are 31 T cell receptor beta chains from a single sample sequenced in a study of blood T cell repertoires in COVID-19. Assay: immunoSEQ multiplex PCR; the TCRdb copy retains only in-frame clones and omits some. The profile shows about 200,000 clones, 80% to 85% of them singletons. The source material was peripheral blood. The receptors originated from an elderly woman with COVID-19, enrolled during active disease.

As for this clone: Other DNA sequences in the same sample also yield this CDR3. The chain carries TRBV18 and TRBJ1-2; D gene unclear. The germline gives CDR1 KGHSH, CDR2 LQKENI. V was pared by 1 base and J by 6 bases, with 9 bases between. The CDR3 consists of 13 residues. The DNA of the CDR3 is TGTGCCAGCTCACCACGCCGGGAGGATGGCTACACCTTC. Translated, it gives CASSPRREDGYTF.

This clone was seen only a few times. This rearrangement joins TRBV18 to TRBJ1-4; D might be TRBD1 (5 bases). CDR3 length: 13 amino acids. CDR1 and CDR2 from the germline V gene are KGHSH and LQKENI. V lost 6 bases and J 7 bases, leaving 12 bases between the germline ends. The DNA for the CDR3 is TGTGCCAGCTCGGCAGGGTTGGGTGAAAAACTGTTTTTT. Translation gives CASSAGLGEKLFF.

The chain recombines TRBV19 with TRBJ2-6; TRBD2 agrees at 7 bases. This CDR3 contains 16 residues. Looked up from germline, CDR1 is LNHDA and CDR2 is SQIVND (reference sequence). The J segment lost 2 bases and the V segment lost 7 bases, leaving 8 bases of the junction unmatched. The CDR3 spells CASKGRGRTGANVLTF. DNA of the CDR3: TGTGCCAGTAAGGGGAGGGGTAGAACTGGGGCCAACGTCCTGACTTTC.

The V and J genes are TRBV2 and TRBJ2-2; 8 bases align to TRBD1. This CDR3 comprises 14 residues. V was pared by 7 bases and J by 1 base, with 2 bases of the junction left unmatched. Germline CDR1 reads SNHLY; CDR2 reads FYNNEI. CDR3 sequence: CASTQGVNTGELFF. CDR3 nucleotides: TGTGCCAGCACACAGGGGGTGAACACCGGGGAGCTGTTTTTT.

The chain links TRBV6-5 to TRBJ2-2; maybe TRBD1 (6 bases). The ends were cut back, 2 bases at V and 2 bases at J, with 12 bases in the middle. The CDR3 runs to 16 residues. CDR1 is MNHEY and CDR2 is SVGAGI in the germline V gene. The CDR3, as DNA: TGTGCCAGCAGTTACCCGTCGACAGGAAACACCGGGGAGCTGTTTTTT. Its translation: CASSYPSTGNTGELFF.

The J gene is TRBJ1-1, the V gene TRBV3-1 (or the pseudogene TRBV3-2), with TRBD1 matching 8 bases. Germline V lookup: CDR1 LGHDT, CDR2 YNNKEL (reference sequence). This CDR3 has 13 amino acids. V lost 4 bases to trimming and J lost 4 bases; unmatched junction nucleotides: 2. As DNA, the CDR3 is TGTGCCAGCAGCCGACAGGGGTCCACTGAAGCTTTCTTT. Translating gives CASSRQGSTEAFF.

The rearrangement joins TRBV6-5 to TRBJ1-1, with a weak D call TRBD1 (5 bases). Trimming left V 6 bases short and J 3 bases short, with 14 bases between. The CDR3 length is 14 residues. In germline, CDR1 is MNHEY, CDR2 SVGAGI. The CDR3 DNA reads TGTGCCAGCAGACCTCAGGGTCCGCACACTGAAGCTTTCTTT. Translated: CASRPQGPHTEAFF.

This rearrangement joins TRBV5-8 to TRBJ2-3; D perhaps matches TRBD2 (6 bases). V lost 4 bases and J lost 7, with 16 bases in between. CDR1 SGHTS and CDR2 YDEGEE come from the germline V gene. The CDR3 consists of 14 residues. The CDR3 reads CASSPTRAEYTQYF. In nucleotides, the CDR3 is TGTGCCAGCAGCCCGACTAGGGCAGAGTATACGCAGTATTTT.

DNA for the CDR3: TGTGCCAGCTCACCACCCGCGGGGACAGAAAGGATCCGGAACACCGGGGAGCTGTTTTTT. Protein sequence: CASSPPAGTERIRNTGELFF. V and J are TRBV18 and TRBJ2-2; TRBD1 is a possible D gene (7 bases). This CDR3 is 20 amino acids long. Trimming took off 0 bases at V and 1 base at J, with 21 bases between the two ends. Looked up from germline, CDR1 is KGHSH and CDR2 is LQKENI.

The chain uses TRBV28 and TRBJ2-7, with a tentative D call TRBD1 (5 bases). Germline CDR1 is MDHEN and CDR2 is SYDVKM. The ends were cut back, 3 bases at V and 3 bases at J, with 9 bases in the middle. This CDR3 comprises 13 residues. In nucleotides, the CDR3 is TGTGCCAGCAGTTTGGACACCAGCTACGAGCAGTACTTC. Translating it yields CASSLDTSYEQYF. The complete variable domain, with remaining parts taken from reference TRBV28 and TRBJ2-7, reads DVKVTQSSRYLVKRTGEKVFLECVQDMDHENMFWYRQDPGLGLRLIYFSYDVKMKEKGDIPEGYSVSREKKERFSLILESASTNQTSMYLCASSLDTSYEQYFGPGTRLTVT.

The CDR3 nucleotides are TGTGCCAGCACCCGAGGGCAGACCCCCACCGGGGAGCTGTTTTTT. Protein product: CASTRGQTPTGELFF. This sequence joins TRBV6-5 and TRBJ2-2; possible D gene TRBD2, 5 bases. Trimming removed 7 bases from V and 4 bases from J, with 16 bases in between. Germline-derived CDR1 and CDR2 are MNHEY and SVGAGI. The CDR3 extends over 15 amino acids.

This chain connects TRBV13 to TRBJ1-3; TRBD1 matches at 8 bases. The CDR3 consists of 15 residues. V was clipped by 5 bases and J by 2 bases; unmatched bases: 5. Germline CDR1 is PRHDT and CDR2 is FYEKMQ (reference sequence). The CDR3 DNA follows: TGTGCCAGCAGCGGCTCGGACAGGGCTGGAAACACCATATATTTT. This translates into CASSGSDRAGNTIYF. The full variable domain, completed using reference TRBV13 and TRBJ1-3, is AAGVIQSPRHLIKEKRETATLKCYPIPRHDTVYWYQQGPGQDPQFLISFYEKMQSDKGSIPDRFSAQQFSDYHSELNMSSLELGDSALYFCASSGSDRAGNTIYFGEGSWLTVV.

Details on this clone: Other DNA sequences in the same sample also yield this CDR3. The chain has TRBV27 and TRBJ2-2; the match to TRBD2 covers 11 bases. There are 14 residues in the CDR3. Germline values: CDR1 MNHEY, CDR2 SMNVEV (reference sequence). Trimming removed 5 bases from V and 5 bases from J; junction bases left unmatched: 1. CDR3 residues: CASSRLAGTGELFF. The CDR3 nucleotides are TGTGCCAGCAGTAGACTAGCGGGAACCGGGGAGCTGTTTTTT.

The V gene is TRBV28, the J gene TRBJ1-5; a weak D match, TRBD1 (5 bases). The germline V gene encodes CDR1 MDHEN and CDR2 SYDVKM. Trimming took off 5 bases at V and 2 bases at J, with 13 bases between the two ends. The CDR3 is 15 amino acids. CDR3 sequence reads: CASSPGGFGNQPQHF. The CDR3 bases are TGTGCCAGCAGTCCGGGGGGGTTCGGCAATCAGCCCCAGCATTTT.

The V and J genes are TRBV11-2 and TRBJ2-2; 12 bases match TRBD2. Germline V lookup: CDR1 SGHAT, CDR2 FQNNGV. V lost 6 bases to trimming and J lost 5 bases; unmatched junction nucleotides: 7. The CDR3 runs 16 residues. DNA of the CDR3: TGTGCCAGCAGGCCCGGACTAGCGGGAAGGACCGGGGAGCTGTTTTTT. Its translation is CASRPGLAGRTGELFF.

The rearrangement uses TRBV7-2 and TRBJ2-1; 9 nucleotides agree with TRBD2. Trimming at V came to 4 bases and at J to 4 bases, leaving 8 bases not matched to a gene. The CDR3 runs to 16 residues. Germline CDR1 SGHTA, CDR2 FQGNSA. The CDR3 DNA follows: TGTGCCAGCAGCTCACGGGCGGGAGGGGGTTACAATGAGCAGTTCTTC. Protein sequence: CASSSRAGGGYNEQFF.

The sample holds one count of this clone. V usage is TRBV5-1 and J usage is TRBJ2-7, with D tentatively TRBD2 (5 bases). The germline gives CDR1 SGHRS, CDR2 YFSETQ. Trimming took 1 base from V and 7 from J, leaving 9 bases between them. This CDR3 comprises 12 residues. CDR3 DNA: TGCGCCAGCAGCTTGAACAGCGGAGAGCAGTACTTC. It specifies CASSLNSGEQYF.

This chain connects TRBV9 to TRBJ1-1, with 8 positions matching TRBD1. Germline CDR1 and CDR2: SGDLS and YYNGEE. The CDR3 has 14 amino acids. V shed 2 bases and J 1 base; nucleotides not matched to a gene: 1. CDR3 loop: CASSVTGENTEAFF. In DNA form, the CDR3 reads TGTGCCAGCAGCGTGACAGGGGAGAACACTGAAGCTTTCTTT.

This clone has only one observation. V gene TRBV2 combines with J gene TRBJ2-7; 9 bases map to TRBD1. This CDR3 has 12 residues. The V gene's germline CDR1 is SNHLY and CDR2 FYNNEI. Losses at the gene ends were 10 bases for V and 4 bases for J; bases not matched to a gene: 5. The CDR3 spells CATGTGRYEQYF. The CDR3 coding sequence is TGTGCCACCGGGACAGGGAGGTACGAGCAGTACTTC.

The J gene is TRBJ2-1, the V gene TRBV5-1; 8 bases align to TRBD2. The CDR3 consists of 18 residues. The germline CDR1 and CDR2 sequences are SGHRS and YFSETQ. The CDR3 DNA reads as TGCGCGCAGCAATACGGGAGGGCCTATTGTTCCTCCTACAATGAGCAGTTCTTC. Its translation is CAQQYGRAYCSSYNEQFF.

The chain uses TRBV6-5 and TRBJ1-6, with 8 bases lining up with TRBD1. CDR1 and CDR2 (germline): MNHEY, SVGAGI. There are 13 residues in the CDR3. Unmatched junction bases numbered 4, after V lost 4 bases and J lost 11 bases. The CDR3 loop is CASSSRGRPPLHF. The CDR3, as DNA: TGTGCCAGCAGTTCCAGGGGGCGTCCACCCCTCCACTTT.

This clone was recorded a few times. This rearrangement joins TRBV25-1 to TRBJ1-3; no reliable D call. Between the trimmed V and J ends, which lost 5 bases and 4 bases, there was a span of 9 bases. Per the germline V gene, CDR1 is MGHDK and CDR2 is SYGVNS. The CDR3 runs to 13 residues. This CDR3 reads CASSLPGGNTIYF. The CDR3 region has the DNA TGTGCCAGCAGTCTCCCCGGGGGAAACACCATATATTTT.

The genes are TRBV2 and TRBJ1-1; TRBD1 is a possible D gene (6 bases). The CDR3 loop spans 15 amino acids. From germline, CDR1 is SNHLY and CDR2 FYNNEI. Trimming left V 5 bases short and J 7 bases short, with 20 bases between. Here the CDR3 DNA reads TGTGCCAGCAGTAAGGGGGGGACCCAACGGAGTGAAGCTTTCTTT. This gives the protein CASSKGGTQRSEAFF.

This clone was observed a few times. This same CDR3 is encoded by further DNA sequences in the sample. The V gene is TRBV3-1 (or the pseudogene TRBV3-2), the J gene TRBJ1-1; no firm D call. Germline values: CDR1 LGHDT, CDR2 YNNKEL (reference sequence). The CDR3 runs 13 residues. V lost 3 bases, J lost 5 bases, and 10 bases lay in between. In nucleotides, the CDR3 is TGTGCCAGCAGCCAGAGAGGAAGTACTGAAGCTTTCTTT. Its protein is CASSQRGSTEAFF.

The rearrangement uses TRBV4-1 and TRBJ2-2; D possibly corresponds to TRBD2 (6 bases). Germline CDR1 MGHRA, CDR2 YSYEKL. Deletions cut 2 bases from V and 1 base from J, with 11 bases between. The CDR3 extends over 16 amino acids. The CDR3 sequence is CASSQLLGGNTGELFF. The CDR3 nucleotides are TGCGCCAGCAGCCAACTCCTCGGGGGGAACACCGGGGAGCTGTTTTTT.

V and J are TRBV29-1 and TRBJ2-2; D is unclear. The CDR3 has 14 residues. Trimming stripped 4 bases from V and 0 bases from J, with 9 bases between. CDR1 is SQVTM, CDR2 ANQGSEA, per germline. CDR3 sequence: CSVGWSPNTGELFF. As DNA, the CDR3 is TGCAGCGTTGGATGGAGTCCGAACACCGGGGAGCTGTTTTTT.

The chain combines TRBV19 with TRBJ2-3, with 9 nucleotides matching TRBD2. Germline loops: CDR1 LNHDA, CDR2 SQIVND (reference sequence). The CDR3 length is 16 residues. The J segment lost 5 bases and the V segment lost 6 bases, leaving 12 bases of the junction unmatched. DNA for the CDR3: TGTGCCAGTAGGCTTACCGGGACTAGCACTTTAGATACGCAGTATTTT. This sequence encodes CASRLTGTSTLDTQYF.

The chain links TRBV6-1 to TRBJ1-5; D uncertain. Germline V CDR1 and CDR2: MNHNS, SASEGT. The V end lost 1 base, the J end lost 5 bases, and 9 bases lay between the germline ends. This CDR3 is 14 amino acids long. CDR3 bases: TGTGCCAGCAGTGAAGGGGGAGGGTATCAGCCCCAGCATTTT. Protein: CASSEGGGYQPQHF.

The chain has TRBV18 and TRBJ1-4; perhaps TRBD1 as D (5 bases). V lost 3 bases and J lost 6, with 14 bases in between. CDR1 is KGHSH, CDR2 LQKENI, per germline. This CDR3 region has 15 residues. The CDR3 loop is CASSPNRDSHEKLFF. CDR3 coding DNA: TGTGCCAGCTCACCTAATCGGGACTCCCATGAAAAACTGTTTTTT.

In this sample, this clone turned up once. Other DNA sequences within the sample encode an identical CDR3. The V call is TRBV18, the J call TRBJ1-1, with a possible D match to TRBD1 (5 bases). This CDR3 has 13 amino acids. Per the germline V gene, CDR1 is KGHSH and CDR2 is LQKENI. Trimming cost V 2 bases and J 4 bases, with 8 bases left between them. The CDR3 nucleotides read TGTGCCAGCTCACCAGGGCAGGGCACTGAAGCTTTCTTT. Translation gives CASSPGQGTEAFF.

The CDR3, as DNA: TGTGCCAGCTCAGTCGGGAGGCAAGAGACCCAGTACTTC. Its protein is CASSVGRQETQYF. The rearrangement joins TRBV18 to TRBJ2-5; 7 positions agree with TRBD2. Germline trimming cut 5 bases from V and 2 bases from J; bases unmatched to any gene: 2. Looked up from germline, CDR1 is KGHSH and CDR2 is LQKENI. CDR3 size: 13 residues.